The 26 T cell receptor beta chains in this list originate from one sample, sequenced in a study of OX40 agonist ivuxolimab in advanced cancers. Using immunoSEQ multiplex PCR, the repertoire was profiled, and TCRdb retains in-frame clones only, with some absent. This sample has 60,000 to 90,000 clones, with 80% to 90% found just once. The sample was CD4+ or CD8+ T cells sorted from blood, taken in a trial of the OX40 agonist ivuxolimab. The receptors derive from an adult with an advanced solid tumor such as melanoma, head and neck, liver or kidney cancer.

The gene calls are TRBV7-3 and TRBJ2-3; no definite D call. Germline V gene data show CDR1 as SGHTA and CDR2 as FQGTGA. This CDR3 region has 14 residues. Between the trimmed V and J ends, which lost 6 bases and 5 bases, there was a span of 15 bases. The CDR3 sequence is CASRLSNSGDTQYF. CDR3 nucleotide sequence: TGTGCCAGCAGACTTTCTAATTCCGGAGATACGCAGTATTTT. Together with reference TRBV7-3 and TRBJ2-3, the CDR3 gives the full variable domain: GAGVSQTPSNKVTEKGKYVELRCDPISGHTALYWYRQSLGQGPEFLIYFQGTGAADDSGLPNDRFFAVRPEGSVSTLKIQRTERGDSAVYLCASRLSNSGDTQYFGPGTRLTVL.

The chain couples TRBV7-2 to TRBJ2-3; the D gene is possibly TRBD2 (6 bases). This CDR3 has 15 residues. Germline V gene data show CDR1 as SGHTA and CDR2 as FQGNSA. V was trimmed by 5 bases and J by 0 bases, leaving 12 bases between them. CDR3 sequence (DNA): TGTGCCAGCAGCCAAGCGGGCGGGAGCACAGATACGCAGTATTTT. As protein: CASSQAGGSTDTQYF.

The chain combines TRBV30 with TRBJ1-2, with D perhaps TRBD1 (6 bases). Trimming shortened V by 3 bases and J by 4 bases, and 21 bases separated the two germline ends. The CDR3 totals 16 residues. CDR1 is GTSNPN and CDR2 is SVGIG in the germline V gene (reference sequence). The chain's CDR3 is CAWRERQVGDFYGYTF. In DNA form, the CDR3 reads TGTGCCTGGAGGGAAAGACAGGTCGGAGACTTCTATGGCTACACCTTC.

The gene calls are TRBV19 and TRBJ2-7; 7 nucleotides match TRBD2. With 4 bases clipped from V and 0 bases from J, the junction kept 6 bases outside the gene matches. Germline lookup yields CDR1 LNHDA and CDR2 SQIVND (reference sequence). The CDR3 spans 15 residues. The CDR3 coding sequence is TGTGCCAGTAGTAGATCTAGCGGCCGCTCCTACGAGCAGTACTTC. Translation gives CASSRSSGRSYEQYF.

This clone was recorded only once. The chain links TRBV28 to TRBJ2-3; the D call may be TRBD1 or TRBD2 (5 bases each). The CDR3 sequence is 15 residues long. The germline V and J ends were trimmed by 5 bases and 6 bases, with 18 bases remaining between them. CDR1 is MDHEN and CDR2 is SYDVKM in the germline V gene. The CDR3: CASSTTGGFLDTQYF. CDR3 DNA: TGTGCCAGCAGTACAACAGGAGGCTTCTTGGATACGCAGTATTTT.

The J gene is TRBJ2-7, the V gene TRBV7-2; 9 bases are a match to TRBD1. Germline V lookup: CDR1 SGHTA, CDR2 FQGNSA. The CDR3 contains 14 residues. The trim removed 0 bases at V and 4 bases at J, leaving 1 base unmatched. CDR3 nucleotide sequence: TGTGCCAGCAGCTTAGCCGGGACAGGGTACGAGCAGTACTTC. Translation: CASSLAGTGYEQYF.

The chain recombines TRBV27 with TRBJ1-2, with 10 bases lining up with TRBD1. The germline V gene has CDR1 MNHEY and CDR2 SMNVEV (reference sequence). This CDR3 has 15 residues. Germline trimming cut 6 bases from V and 9 bases from J; bases unmatched to any gene: 13. In DNA, the CDR3 is TGTGCCAGCAGCCCTCCGGGACAGGGGTTAAGGAGCTACACCTTC. It encodes CASSPPGQGLRSYTF.

The CDR3 here is CASSLDSVYSYEQYF. The CDR3 coding sequence is TGTGCCAGCAGCTTAGATTCGGTCTACTCCTACGAGCAGTACTTC. The chain couples TRBV11-2 to TRBJ2-7, with unresolved D. The CDR3 runs to 15 residues. Germline CDR1 and CDR2: SGHAT and FQNNGV. Trimming took 0 bases from V and 0 from J, leaving 9 bases between them.

V and J are TRBV7-9 and TRBJ2-1, with D maybe TRBD1 (5 bases). The germline gives CDR1 SEHNR, CDR2 FQNEAQ (reference sequence). The CDR3 totals 15 residues. Trimming left V 1 base short and J 6 bases short, with 13 bases between. The CDR3 protein is CASSLVPGLANEQFF. CDR3 DNA: TGTGCCAGCAGCTTAGTTCCAGGGTTGGCCAATGAGCAGTTCTTC.

This chain joins TRBV11-3 and TRBJ2-1; the match to TRBD1 covers 9 bases. The CDR3 extends over 15 amino acids. V lost 5 bases, J lost 5 bases, and 7 bases stayed unmatched. Looked up from germline, CDR1 is SGHNT and CDR2 is YENEEA. The CDR3 is CASSPGQGRNNEQFF. The CDR3 nucleotides read TGTGCCAGCAGCCCCGGACAGGGGAGGAACAATGAGCAGTTCTTC.

The sample holds a few counts of this clone. The V and J genes are TRBV5-6 and TRBJ1-6; D is possibly TRBD1 (6 bases). The CDR3 covers 17 residues. Germline lookup yields CDR1 SGHDT and CDR2 YYEEEE. Trimming took off 0 bases at V and 9 bases at J, with 19 bases between the two ends. CDR3 region: CASSLVGGTTAFSPLHF. DNA of the CDR3: TGTGCCAGCAGCTTGGTAGGCGGGACAACAGCTTTTTCACCCCTCCACTTT.

V is TRBV5-8 and J is TRBJ2-5; weak D call: TRBD1 (5 bases). This CDR3 is 17 amino acids long. Germline loops: CDR1 SGHTS, CDR2 YDEGEE. V dropped 5 bases and J dropped 5 bases, with 25 bases sitting between them. The CDR3 protein is CASRYRLDGLALETQYF. The CDR3 nucleotides are TGTGCCAGCAGATACAGGCTAGATGGGTTAGCTCTGGAGACCCAGTACTTC.

This rearrangement joins TRBV7-9 to TRBJ2-7, with D unclear. V was trimmed by 4 bases and J by 1 base, leaving 8 bases between them. The germline gives CDR1 SEHNR, CDR2 FQNEAQ (reference sequence). This CDR3 is 13 amino acids long. The CDR3 loop reads CASSSKPSYEQYF. The DNA of the CDR3 is TGTGCCAGCAGCTCGAAACCTTCCTACGAGCAGTACTTC.

J is TRBJ2-7 and V is TRBV5-1; D may be TRBD2 (6 bases). The V end was cut by 4 bases, the J end by 1 base, with 9 bases between. CDR1 is SGHRS and CDR2 is YFSETQ in the germline V gene. The CDR3 is 13 amino acids. The CDR3 DNA sequence: TGCGCCAGCAGCGGCGGGGCATCCTACGAGCAGTACTTC. It encodes CASSGGASYEQYF.

This sequence joins TRBV7-6 and TRBJ2-5; 7 positions agree with TRBD2. The CDR3 spans 14 residues. The J segment lost 2 bases and the V segment lost 7 bases, leaving 7 bases of the junction unmatched. Germline V lookup: CDR1 SGHVS, CDR2 FNYEAQ. CDR3 sequence reads: CASTLAAAQETQYF. CDR3 in DNA: TGTGCCAGCACGCTAGCGGCCGCGCAAGAGACCCAGTACTTC.

V is TRBV10-2 and J is TRBJ2-5; D call uncertain. The CDR3 runs to 12 residues. Trimming pared 6 bases from V and 11 bases from J, leaving 16 bases between. Germline CDR1 WSHSY, CDR2 SAAADI. The CDR3 sequence is CASRGTQQEQYF. The CDR3 DNA reads as TGCGCCAGCAGAGGAACGCAGCAGGAGCAGTACTTC.

The CDR3 reads CASSQGGTNTEAFF. For the CDR3, the DNA is TGTGCCAGCAGCCAAGGGGGGACTAACACTGAAGCTTTCTTT. The chain combines TRBV11-3 with TRBJ1-1; D is perhaps TRBD1 (6 bases). The CDR3 totals 14 residues. In germline, CDR1 is SGHNT, CDR2 YENEEA. The V and J ends lost 5 bases and 2 bases respectively, with 12 bases between them.

The table lists this clone with a count of one. The chain is built from TRBV11-3 and TRBJ2-3; D is possibly TRBD2 (5 bases). Deletions cut 4 bases from V and 10 bases from J, with 12 bases between. CDR3 length: 12 residues. The V gene's germline CDR1 is SGHNT and CDR2 YENEEA. The CDR3 spells CASSSGNLAQYF. The CDR3 DNA reads TGTGCCAGCAGCTCCGGGAACCTCGCGCAGTATTTT.

The chain combines TRBV5-6 with TRBJ2-5; D unclear. The CDR3 extends over 16 amino acids. CDR1 is SGHDT and CDR2 is YYEEEE in the germline V gene. Trimming stripped 2 bases from V and 1 base from J, with 15 bases between. CDR3 amino acids: CASSFGPLRPQETQYF. The DNA for the CDR3 is TGTGCCAGCAGCTTCGGCCCGTTGAGGCCCCAAGAGACCCAGTACTTC. The variable domain in full, with the rest retrieved from reference TRBV5-6 and TRBJ2-5, is DAGVTQSPTHLIKTRGQQVTLRCSPKSGHDTVSWYQQALGQGPQFIFQYYEEEERQRGNFPDRFSGHQFPNYSSELNVNALLLGDSALYLCASSFGPLRPQETQYFGPGTRLLVL.

Only one count was recorded for this clone. The chain has TRBV18 and TRBJ1-1; no clear D. CDR1 is KGHSH and CDR2 is LQKENI in the germline V gene. The CDR3 covers 13 residues. V was shortened by 2 bases and J by 1 base, with 5 bases between the two germline ends. The CDR3 coding sequence is TGTGCCAGCTCACCAGAAGGGAACACTGAAGCTTTCTTT. Protein: CASSPEGNTEAFF.

Here the CDR3 DNA reads TGTGCCTGGGGGCCGAACACTGAAGCTTTCTTT. Its translation is CAWGPNTEAFF. The rearrangement joins TRBV30 to TRBJ1-1, with unresolved D. Trimming cost V 5 bases and J 1 base, with 5 bases left between them. The germline CDR1 and CDR2 sequences are GTSNPN and SVGIG (reference sequence). There are 11 residues in the CDR3. The whole variable domain, filled in from reference TRBV30 and TRBJ1-1, reads SQTIHQWPATLVQPVGSPLSLECTVEGTSNPNLYWYRQAAGRGLQLLFYSVGIGQISSEVPQNLSASRPQDRQFILSSKKLLLSDSGFYLCAWGPNTEAFFGQGTRLTVV.

The V gene is TRBV7-9, the J gene TRBJ2-5; perhaps TRBD2 as D (7 bases). Germline V gives CDR1 SEHNR, CDR2 FQNEAQ (reference sequence). The CDR3 is 14 residues long. V lost 5 bases and J lost 6, with 16 bases in between. The CDR3 loop is CASSLAGARKTQYF. Here the CDR3 DNA reads TGTGCCAGCAGCCTCGCGGGGGCGCGGAAGACCCAGTACTTC.

V and J are TRBV11-2 and TRBJ2-7, with D uncertain. The CDR3 spans 14 residues. Germline assignment: CDR1 SGHAT and CDR2 FQNNGV. Trimming removed 4 bases at V and 2 bases at J, with 12 bases between. CDR3 amino acids: CASSSPRRTYEQYF. CDR3 coding DNA: TGTGCCAGCAGCTCCCCCCGCAGGACCTACGAGCAGTACTTC.

This clone was recorded only once. The V and J genes are TRBV6-6 and TRBJ1-6, with D unclear. This CDR3 is 13 amino acids long. The V end lost 10 bases, the J end lost 7 bases, and 14 bases lay between the germline ends. Germline CDR1 MNHNY, CDR2 SVGAGI (reference sequence). The CDR3 here is CATKRAENSPLHF. The CDR3 region has the DNA TGTGCCACCAAGAGAGCGGAAAATTCACCCCTCCACTTT.

The V and J genes are TRBV19 and TRBJ2-7; D perhaps matches TRBD1 (6 bases). Germline V lookup: CDR1 LNHDA, CDR2 SQIVND (reference sequence). V lost 10 bases, J lost 0 bases, and 13 bases lay in between. The CDR3 covers 13 residues. In DNA, the CDR3 is TGTGCCACCGAAGACAGGTCCTCCTACGAGCAGTACTTC. This encodes CATEDRSSYEQYF.

V is TRBV19 and J is TRBJ2-7; 12 bases are shared with TRBD2. This CDR3 region has 15 residues. The junction had 4 bases not matched to a gene; V was cut back by 3 bases and J by 4 bases. Germline loops: CDR1 LNHDA, CDR2 SQIVND (reference sequence). The CDR3 loop reads CASSMTSGRSYEQYF. CDR3 DNA: TGTGCCAGTAGTATGACTAGCGGGAGATCGTACGAGCAGTACTTC.